What follows are 5 T cell receptor beta chains derived from one specimen sequenced in a study of OX40 agonist ivuxolimab in advanced cancers. Clones were sequenced by immunoSEQ multiplex PCR, and TCRdb holds only the in-frame ones, with some missing. The profile shows some 90,000 clones, about 90% of them singletons. Sequencing was performed on CD4+ or CD8+ T cells sorted from blood, taken in a trial of the OX40 agonist ivuxolimab. The receptors were gathered from an adult with an advanced solid tumor such as melanoma, head and neck, liver or kidney cancer.

This chain joins TRBV9 and TRBJ2-1; maybe TRBD2 (5 bases). Germline V gene data show CDR1 as SGDLS and CDR2 as YYNGEE. This CDR3 is 14 amino acids long. The V end lost 4 bases, the J end lost 4 bases, and 12 bases lay between the germline ends. DNA of the CDR3: TGTGCCAGCAGCCCATCGACTATTTACAATGAGCAGTTCTTC. This sequence encodes CASSPSTIYNEQFF. The variable domain in full, with the rest retrieved from reference TRBV9 and TRBJ2-1, is DSGVTQTPKHLITATGQRVTLRCSPRSGDLSVYWYQQSLDQGLQFLIQYYNGEERAKGNILERFSAQQFPDLHSELNLSSLELGDSALYFCASSPSTIYNEQFFGPGTRLTVL.

CDR3 nucleotides: TGTGCCAGCAGTTTAGGGGGGACTAGCGGCCCCTTATACAATGAGCAGTTCTTC. This encodes CASSLGGTSGPLYNEQFF. This chain joins TRBV27 and TRBJ2-1, with TRBD2 matching over 11 bases. CDR3 size: 18 residues. Germline V gene lookup returns CDR1 MNHEY and CDR2 SMNVEV (reference sequence). After removal of 2 bases from V and 4 bases from J, the junction contained 10 bases not matched to a gene.

As to this clone: Other DNA sequences in the sample encode the same CDR3. The J gene is TRBJ2-5, the V gene TRBV7-2; TRBD2 matches 7 bases. CDR1 is SGHTA, CDR2 FQGNSA, per germline. The CDR3 has 17 residues. Trimming removed 1 base from V and 5 bases from J; junction bases left unmatched: 13. This CDR3 is CASSLGGGGPRGETQYF. The CDR3 bases are TGTGCCAGCAGCTTAGGTGGGGGAGGGCCCCGGGGCGAGACCCAGTACTTC.

V usage is TRBV12-5 and J usage is TRBJ2-7; D perhaps matches TRBD1 (5 bases). The CDR3 sequence is 12 residues long. V dropped 5 bases and J dropped 6 bases, with 11 bases sitting between them. The germline V gene encodes CDR1 LGHNT and CDR2 FRNRAP. CDR3 in amino acids: CASGGAGPEQYF. CDR3 bases: TGTGCTAGTGGTGGGGCAGGGCCCGAGCAGTACTTC.

V gene TRBV11-3 combines with J gene TRBJ1-1; a weak D match, TRBD1 (6 bases). In germline, CDR1 is SGHNT, CDR2 YENEEA. There are 14 residues in the CDR3. Trimming left V 6 bases short and J 4 bases short, with 15 bases between. The CDR3: CASRKGVGGTEAFF. The CDR3 DNA follows: TGTGCCAGCAGAAAGGGGGTAGGGGGCACTGAAGCTTTCTTT.